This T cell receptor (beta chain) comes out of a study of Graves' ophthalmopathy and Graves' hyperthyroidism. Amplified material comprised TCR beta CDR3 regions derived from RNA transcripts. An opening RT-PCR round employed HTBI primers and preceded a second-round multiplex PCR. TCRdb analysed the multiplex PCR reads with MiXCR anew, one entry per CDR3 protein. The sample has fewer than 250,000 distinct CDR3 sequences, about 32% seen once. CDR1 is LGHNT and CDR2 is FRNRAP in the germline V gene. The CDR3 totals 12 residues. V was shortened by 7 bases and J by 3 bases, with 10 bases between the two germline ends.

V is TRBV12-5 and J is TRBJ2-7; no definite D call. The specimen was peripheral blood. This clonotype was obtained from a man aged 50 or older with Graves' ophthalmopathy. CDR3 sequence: CASERSFYEQYF. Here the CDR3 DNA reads TGTGCTAGTGAGCGTTCGTTCTACGAGCAGTACTTC.